The next 15 T cell receptor beta chains were all read from a single sample in a study of control samples from healthy donors and cancer patients. Generated by immunoSEQ multiplex PCR, the TCRdb table keeps only in-frame clones and is missing some. The data show almost 90,000 clones, around 86% seen once. Sequencing used blood. The receptors here all came from a man between 25 and 39 years old in good health.

The CDR3 bases are TGTGCCAGCAGCTTACAGCCCGGGGGCCCCCACGAGCAGTACTTC. This sequence encodes CASSLQPGGPHEQYF. This sequence joins TRBV7-3 and TRBJ2-7; D possibly uses TRBD1 or TRBD2 (6 bases each). This CDR3 has 15 amino acids. Germline CDR1 reads SGHTA; CDR2 reads FQGTGA. V shed 2 bases and J shed 5 bases, with 16 bases lying between them.

Written as DNA, the CDR3 is TGCGCCAGCAGCCAAGATATCGGGATTGTTAATTCACCCCTCCACTTT. Its translation is CASSQDIGIVNSPLHF. This chain uses TRBV4-1 with TRBJ1-6; D not resolved. Germline V CDR1 and CDR2: MGHRA, YSYEKL. Deletions cut 0 bases from V and 6 bases from J, with 12 bases between. CDR3 size: 16 residues.

The V gene is TRBV24-1, the J gene TRBJ2-3; D unresolved. Germline V gene lookup returns CDR1 KGHDR and CDR2 SFDVKD. The germline V and J ends were trimmed by 3 bases and 4 bases, with 10 bases remaining between them. The CDR3 has 14 amino acids. Here the CDR3 DNA reads TGTGCCACCAGTGATATGGGCTACCCAGATACGCAGTATTTT. This sequence encodes CATSDMGYPDTQYF.

The chain couples TRBV7-9 to TRBJ1-2; 11 bases are shared with TRBD1. The trim removed 1 base at V and 10 bases at J, leaving 5 bases unmatched. CDR1 and CDR2 (germline): SEHNR, FQNEAQ (reference sequence). There are 14 residues in the CDR3. The CDR3 DNA is TGTGCCAGCAGCTTAGGGGACAGGGGGACCTCCTACACCTTC. Amino acid sequence: CASSLGDRGTSYTF. Filled out from reference TRBV7-9 and TRBJ1-2, the complete variable domain reads DTGVSQNPRHKITKRGQNVTFRCDPISEHNRLYWYRQTLGQGPEFLTYFQNEAQLEKSRLLSDRFSAERPKGSFSTLEIQRTEQGDSAMYLCASSLGDRGTSYTFGSGTRLTVV.

This clone has a handful of counts. The rearrangement links TRBV19 to TRBJ1-2; the D is unclear. The germline CDR1 and CDR2 sequences are LNHDA and SQIVND (reference sequence). Trimming cost V 1 base and J 2 bases, with 5 bases left between them. The CDR3 spans 13 residues. As DNA, the CDR3 is TGTGCCAGTAGTATAGGCGGGAACTATGGCTACACCTTC. Its protein product is CASSIGGNYGYTF.

This rearrangement joins TRBV7-9 to TRBJ2-2; 10 bases are shared with TRBD1. V was pared by 5 bases and J by 6 bases, with 9 bases of the junction left unmatched. Germline-derived CDR1 and CDR2 are SEHNR and FQNEAQ (reference sequence). This CDR3 region has 16 residues. The CDR3 loop is CASSTRQGAYSGELFF. The CDR3 region has the DNA TGTGCCAGCAGCACACGACAGGGGGCGTATTCCGGGGAGCTGTTTTTT.

The V call is TRBV5-6, the J call TRBJ2-5, with unresolved D. V was clipped by 3 bases and J by 7 bases, with 19 bases between them. The CDR3 totals 15 residues. Germline lookup yields CDR1 SGHDT and CDR2 YYEEEE. This CDR3 is CASSSVGPLLGTQYF. Written as DNA, the CDR3 is TGTGCCAGCAGCTCGGTAGGCCCCCTATTAGGGACCCAGTACTTC. The variable domain in full, completed from reference TRBV5-6 and TRBJ2-5, reads DAGVTQSPTHLIKTRGQQVTLRCSPKSGHDTVSWYQQALGQGPQFIFQYYEEEERQRGNFPDRFSGHQFPNYSSELNVNALLLGDSALYLCASSSVGPLLGTQYFGPGTRLLVL.

The gene calls are TRBV4-1 and TRBJ2-3; 7 positions agree with TRBD1. CDR3 length: 16 residues. With V trimmed by 4 bases and J by 6 bases, 13 bases remained unmatched. Germline V gene data show CDR1 as MGHRA and CDR2 as YSYEKL. The CDR3 region is CASSRLLTGKSDTQYF. The CDR3 DNA reads as TGCGCCAGCAGCCGGCTCCTGACAGGGAAAAGTGATACGCAGTATTTT.

The chain links TRBV5-1 to TRBJ1-4; no definite D call. The V end lost 5 bases, the J end lost 8 bases, and 13 bases lay between the germline ends. This CDR3 contains 13 residues. Germline values: CDR1 SGHRS, CDR2 YFSETQ. CDR3 DNA: TGCGCCAGCAGGAGAGGGTTTGACGAAAAACTGTTTTTT. It yields the protein CASRRGFDEKLFF.

The CDR3 loop is CASSLVGPSGGPEQYV. CDR3 nucleotides: TGTGCCAGCAGCTTAGTGGGACCTAGCGGGGGGCCCGAGCAGTACGTC. The chain is built from TRBV11-2 and TRBJ2-7; TRBD2 aligns across 11 bases. The trim removed 1 base at V and 6 bases at J, leaving 8 bases unmatched. Germline CDR1 SGHAT, CDR2 FQNNGV. CDR3 length: 16 residues.

CDR3 nucleotide sequence: TGTGCCAGCAGGGGAACAGGTATCTCCTACAATGAGCAGTTCTTC. Encoded protein: CASRGTGISYNEQFF. The chain has TRBV6-5 and TRBJ2-1; D might be TRBD1 (5 bases). The CDR3 covers 15 residues. V shed 6 bases and J shed 0 bases, with 12 bases lying between them. In germline, CDR1 is MNHEY, CDR2 SVGAGI.

J is TRBJ1-5 and V is TRBV19; D not certain. This CDR3 contains 14 residues. V was shortened by 4 bases and J by 0 bases, with 7 bases between the two germline ends. CDR1 and CDR2 (germline): LNHDA, SQIVND (reference sequence). CDR3 bases: TGTGCCAGTAGTACCGATTATAGCAATCAGCCCCAGCATTTT. Translation: CASSTDYSNQPQHF.

The V and J genes are TRBV24-1 and TRBJ2-5; possible D gene TRBD1, 6 bases. The ends were cut back, 2 bases at V and 5 bases at J, with 11 bases in the middle. The CDR3 has 14 amino acids. CDR1 and CDR2 from the germline V gene are KGHDR and SFDVKD. The CDR3 nucleotides are TGTGCCACCAGTGATTCGGGGACAACGGAGACCCAGTACTTC. Translated: CATSDSGTTETQYF.

The chain joins TRBV7-9 to TRBJ2-4; D is unresolved. The ends were cut back, 6 bases at V and 6 bases at J, with 9 bases in the middle. The CDR3 consists of 12 residues. CDR1 is SEHNR and CDR2 is FQNEAQ in the germline V gene (reference sequence). The chain's CDR3 is CASSPTTNIQYF. CDR3 nucleotides: TGTGCCAGCAGTCCTACTACAAACATTCAGTACTTC.

V is TRBV14 and J is TRBJ1-1; 7 bases align to TRBD1. V shed 7 bases, J shed 3 bases, and the junction held 14 bases outside the gene matches. There are 16 residues in the CDR3. Germline CDR1 SGHDN, CDR2 FVKESK. This CDR3 is CASTTTGDYEDTEAFF. CDR3 nucleotide sequence: TGTGCCAGCACAACCACAGGGGATTACGAGGACACTGAAGCTTTCTTT.